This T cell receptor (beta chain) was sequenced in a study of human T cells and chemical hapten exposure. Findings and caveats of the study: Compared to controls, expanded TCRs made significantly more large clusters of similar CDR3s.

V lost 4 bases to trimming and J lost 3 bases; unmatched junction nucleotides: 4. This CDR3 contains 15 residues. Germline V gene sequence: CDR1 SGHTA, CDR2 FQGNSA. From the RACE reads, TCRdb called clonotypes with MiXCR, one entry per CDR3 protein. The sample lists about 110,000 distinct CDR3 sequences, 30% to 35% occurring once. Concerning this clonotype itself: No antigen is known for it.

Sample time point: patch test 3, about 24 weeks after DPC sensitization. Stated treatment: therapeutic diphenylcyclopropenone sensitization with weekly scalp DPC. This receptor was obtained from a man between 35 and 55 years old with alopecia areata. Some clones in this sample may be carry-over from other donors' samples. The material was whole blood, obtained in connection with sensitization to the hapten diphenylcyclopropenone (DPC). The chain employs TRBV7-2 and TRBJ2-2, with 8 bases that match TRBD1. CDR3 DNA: TGTGCCAGCAGCTGGACAGGGTCGGACACCGGGGAGCTGTTTTTT. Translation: CASSWTGSDTGELFF.